A single sample is the source of the 21 T cell receptor beta chains below, sequenced in a study of blood T cell repertoires in COVID-19. Clones were read by immunoSEQ multiplex PCR, and TCRdb kept only the in-frame ones, dropping some. The sample carries around 290,000 clones, nearly 90% recorded once. Material for sequencing was PBMCs or T cells enriched from blood (not recorded which). These receptors were taken from a woman in her 30s who had recovered from COVID-19.

V and J are TRBV2 and TRBJ2-3, with D perhaps matching TRBD2 (6 bases). The CDR3 runs to 13 residues. Trimming removed 2 bases from V and 10 bases from J, with 13 bases in between. CDR1 and CDR2 from the germline V gene are SNHLY and FYNNEI. The CDR3 protein is CASSEQLASAQYF. The CDR3 DNA reads TGTGCCAGCAGTGAACAATTAGCTAGCGCGCAGTATTTT.

The CDR3 loop is CASSLGGTDSSYEQYF. DNA for the CDR3: TGCGCCAGCAGCTTGGGAGGGACAGACAGCTCCTACGAGCAGTACTTC. The chain carries TRBV5-1 and TRBJ2-7, with 7 positions matching TRBD1. The germline V gene encodes CDR1 SGHRS and CDR2 YFSETQ. The CDR3 runs to 16 residues. Trimming cost V 0 bases and J 0 bases; bases outside gene matches: 6.

This rearrangement joins TRBV5-4 to TRBJ1-4; TRBD1 might be the D (6 bases). V was shortened by 0 bases and J by 7 bases, with 19 bases between the two germline ends. The CDR3 loop spans 17 amino acids. CDR1 is SGHNT, CDR2 YYREEE, per germline (reference sequence). CDR3 loop: CASSLGAGEIDREKLFF. The CDR3 nucleotides read TGTGCCAGCAGCTTGGGGGCAGGGGAGATCGATCGTGAAAAACTGTTTTTT.

The chain couples TRBV23-1 to TRBJ2-6; D is perhaps TRBD2 (6 bases). TRBV23-1 is an open reading frame whose function is uncertain. V gave up 4 bases and J gave up 1 base, with 11 bases separating them. This CDR3 is 16 amino acids long. The CDR3 loop reads CASSRGARSGANVLTF. DNA of the CDR3: TGCGCCAGCAGTCGCGGGGCTAGATCTGGGGCCAACGTCCTGACTTTC.

The chain combines TRBV28 with TRBJ2-7; 9 bases agree with TRBD2. Germline values: CDR1 MDHEN, CDR2 SYDVKM. The CDR3 is 13 residues long. Germline trimming cut 5 bases from V and 2 bases from J; bases unmatched to any gene: 1. The CDR3 spells CASSPSGAYEQYF. The CDR3 DNA follows: TGTGCCAGCAGTCCTAGCGGGGCCTACGAGCAGTACTTC.

Here the CDR3 reads CASSDYATGGLNNSPLHF. The DNA of the CDR3 is TGTGCCAGCAGCGATTACGCGACAGGGGGCCTCAATAATTCACCCCTCCACTTT. The chain recombines TRBV5-6 with TRBJ1-6; TRBD1 matches at 10 bases. The CDR3 runs to 18 residues. Germline assignment: CDR1 SGHDT and CDR2 YYEEEE. The ends lost 4 bases at V and 5 bases at J; junction bases unmatched: 12.

The chain carries TRBV12-3 or TRBV12-4 and TRBJ1-1; D uncertain. CDR3 size: 13 residues. Trimming removed 6 bases from V and 1 base from J, with 9 bases in between. The CDR3: CASRPTANTEAFF. The CDR3 nucleotides read TGTGCCAGCAGACCCACAGCGAACACTGAAGCTTTCTTT.

V gene TRBV7-9 combines with J gene TRBJ2-1, with 11 bases lining up with TRBD2. This CDR3 is built from 19 residues. CDR1 is SEHNR and CDR2 is FQNEAQ in the germline V gene (reference sequence). With V trimmed by 3 bases and J by 3 bases, 13 bases remained unmatched. The CDR3 loop is CASSFKTSGTETNYNEQFF. In DNA, the CDR3 is TGTGCCAGCAGCTTCAAGACTAGCGGGACCGAAACTAACTACAATGAGCAGTTCTTC.

The V and J genes are TRBV20-1 and TRBJ1-6; D remains unclear. The CDR3 runs 13 residues. From germline, CDR1 is DFQATT and CDR2 SNEGSKA (reference sequence). Trimming took 4 bases from V and 3 from J, leaving 7 bases between them. The CDR3 is CSANDGYNSPLHF. CDR3 DNA sequence: TGCAGTGCTAATGACGGCTATAATTCACCCCTCCACTTT.

V and J are TRBV7-7 and TRBJ2-7; 7 bases match TRBD1. The ends lost 3 bases at V and 3 bases at J; junction bases unmatched: 2. Per the germline V gene, CDR1 is SSHAT and CDR2 is FNYEAQ (reference sequence). This CDR3 region has 13 residues. CDR3 amino acids: CASSFDRDYEQYF. Here the CDR3 DNA reads TGTGCCAGCAGCTTCGACAGGGACTACGAGCAGTACTTC.

This chain connects TRBV18 to TRBJ1-1; TRBD1 aligns across 11 bases. This CDR3 is built from 15 residues. Trimming at V came to 3 bases and at J to 6 bases, leaving 6 bases not matched to a gene. Looked up from germline, CDR1 is KGHSH and CDR2 is LQKENI. CDR3 nucleotides: TGTGCCAGCTCACCGGGGACAGGGGGTTGGGCTGAAGCTTTCTTT. Its protein is CASSPGTGGWAEAFF.

The rearrangement uses TRBV7-6 and TRBJ2-2; D is perhaps TRBD1 (5 bases). V lost 2 bases to trimming and J lost 5 bases, with 15 bases between them. The germline gives CDR1 SGHVS, CDR2 FNYEAQ. The CDR3 loop spans 16 amino acids. This chain's CDR3 is CASSLYETVGTGELFF. Here the CDR3 DNA reads TGTGCCAGCAGCTTATACGAGACAGTGGGGACCGGGGAGCTGTTTTTT. The full variable domain, completed using reference TRBV7-6 and TRBJ2-2, is GAGVSQSPRYKVTKRGQDVALRCDPISGHVSLYWYRQALGQGPEFLTYFNYEAQQDKSGLPNDRFSAERPEGSISTLTIQRTEQRDSAMYRCASSLYETVGTGELFFGEGSRLTVL.

The CDR3: CASSPKPENQPQHF. The CDR3 region has the DNA TGTGCCAGCTCTCCCAAACCCGAGAATCAGCCCCAGCATTTT. V is TRBV27 and J is TRBJ1-5; D not certain. Germline lookup yields CDR1 MNHEY and CDR2 SMNVEV (reference sequence). This CDR3 spans 14 amino acids. V dropped 8 bases and J dropped 4 bases, with 15 bases sitting between them.

The rearrangement joins TRBV19 to TRBJ1-2; no reliable D call. The V and J ends lost 3 bases and 4 bases respectively, with 15 bases between them. In germline, CDR1 is LNHDA, CDR2 SQIVND (reference sequence). This CDR3 has 15 amino acids. The CDR3 bases are TGTGCCAGTAGTATCCAGGCAGGTATGGCCTATGGCTACACCTTC. Translating gives CASSIQAGMAYGYTF.

The chain combines TRBV7-9 with TRBJ1-1; the match to TRBD1 covers 8 bases. With 3 bases clipped from V and 8 bases from J, the junction kept 8 bases outside the gene matches. Germline V CDR1 and CDR2: SEHNR, FQNEAQ (reference sequence). The CDR3 sequence is 14 residues long. CDR3: CASSFSAGGREAFF. CDR3 DNA sequence: TGTGCCAGCAGCTTTTCGGCAGGGGGCAGGGAAGCTTTCTTT.

The genes are TRBV5-4 and TRBJ1-1; D might be TRBD1 (6 bases). The CDR3 is 16 amino acids. Looked up from germline, CDR1 is SGHNT and CDR2 is YYREEE (reference sequence). V shed 4 bases and J shed 0 bases, with 16 bases lying between them. The CDR3 reads CASSLVGGLMNTEAFF. The CDR3 DNA reads TGTGCCAGCAGCCTCGTGGGGGGGCTAATGAACACTGAAGCTTTCTTT.

This chain links TRBV29-1 with TRBJ2-7; D unresolved. V dropped 3 bases and J dropped 5 bases, with 17 bases sitting between them. This CDR3 region has 14 residues. The germline gives CDR1 SQVTM, CDR2 ANQGSEA. CDR3 sequence (DNA): TGCAGCGTTGAGCGAGCGCTCGTACGGGACGAGCAGTACTTC. Amino acids: CSVERALVRDEQYF.

The J gene is TRBJ1-6, the V gene TRBV2, with D perhaps TRBD1 (5 bases). The CDR3 is 14 amino acids. V was trimmed by 8 bases and J by 10 bases, leaving 18 bases between them. Germline lookup yields CDR1 SNHLY and CDR2 FYNNEI. The CDR3 nucleotides are TGTGCCAGCGCTGCGCGCAGGGAGGAATCACCCCTCCACTTT. This gives the protein CASAARREESPLHF.

A remark on this clone: Its ends do not fully match the called genes, so a read error is possible. CDR3 amino acids: CASSLGLAEGVQGTQYF. CDR3 sequence (DNA): TGTGCCAGCAGTTTAGGACTAGCGGAGGGGGTCCAAGGGACCCAGTACTTC. The rearrangement uses TRBV27 and TRBJ2-5; TRBD2 matches at 10 bases. CDR3 length: 17 amino acids. The germline V gene encodes CDR1 MNHEY and CDR2 SMNVEV (reference sequence).

The table lists this clone with a few counts. This chain uses TRBV7-9 with TRBJ1-2, with D hard to call. Trimming pared 5 bases from V and 4 bases from J, leaving 5 bases between. The CDR3 totals 11 residues. Germline loops: CDR1 SEHNR, CDR2 FQNEAQ (reference sequence). CDR3 amino acids: CASSTVYGYTF. The CDR3 coding sequence is TGTGCCAGCAGCACAGTCTATGGCTACACCTTC.

This chain uses TRBV5-4 with TRBJ1-2, with no clear D. Trimming removed 1 base at V and 5 bases at J, with 9 bases between. CDR1 is SGHNT, CDR2 YYREEE, per germline (reference sequence). The CDR3 spans 13 residues. As DNA, the CDR3 is TGTGCCAGCAGCTTGCTGGAGATTTATGGCTACACCTTC. It codes for CASSLLEIYGYTF.